The present T cell receptor beta chain was sequenced within a study of cytomegalovirus exposure and HLA in healthy donors. Study-wide results and limits: Per a later analysis, HLA-associated TCR beta chains showed more clonal expansion than other, equally common TCR beta chains. Later analysis suggested links between common viral pathogens and several top significant clusters.

Although they were nominally healthy when sampled, donors likely had unrecorded immune exposures. Comment on this clone: Its antigen is not known.

CDR1 and CDR2 from the germline V gene are LGHNA and YNFKEQ. The germline V and J ends were trimmed by 4 bases and 6 bases, with 16 bases remaining between them. This CDR3 spans 15 amino acids. Amplification used 60 Vbeta primers and 13 Jbeta primers. The assay was immunoSEQ multiplex PCR, and TCRdb's table has in-frame clones only and misses some. This table holds 65,000 to 95,000 clones, less than 80% found once. The material sequenced was PBMCs. The TCR sequence derives from a man aged 25 to 45 in good health and CMV-seronegative. This chain connects TRBV4-2 to TRBJ1-5; no reliable D call. CDR3 amino acids: CASSPYSLDGQPQHF. The CDR3 DNA reads TGTGCCAGCAGCCCTTACAGTTTAGACGGTCAGCCCCAGCATTTT.